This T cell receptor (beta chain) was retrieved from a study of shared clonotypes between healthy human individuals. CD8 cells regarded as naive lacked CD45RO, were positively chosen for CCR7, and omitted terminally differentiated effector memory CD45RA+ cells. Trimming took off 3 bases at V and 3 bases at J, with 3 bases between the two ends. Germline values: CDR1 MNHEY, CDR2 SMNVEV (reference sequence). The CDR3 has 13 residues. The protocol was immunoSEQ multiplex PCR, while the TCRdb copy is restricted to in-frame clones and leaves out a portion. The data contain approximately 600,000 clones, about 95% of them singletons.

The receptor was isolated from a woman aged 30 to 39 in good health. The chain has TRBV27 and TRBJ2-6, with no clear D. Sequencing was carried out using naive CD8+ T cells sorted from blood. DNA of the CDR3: TGTGCCAGCAGTTTCGATGGGGCCAACGTCCTGACTTTC. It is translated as CASSFDGANVLTF. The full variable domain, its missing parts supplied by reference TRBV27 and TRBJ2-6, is EAQVTQNPRYLITVTGKKLTVTCSQNMNHEYMSWYRQDPGLGLRQIYYSMNVEVTDKGDVPEGYKVSRKEKRNFPLILESPSPNQTSLYFCASSFDGANVLTFGAGSRLTVL.